The TCR beta chain under discussion was sequenced for a study of cytomegalovirus exposure and HLA in healthy donors. This clone has only one observation. The antigen remains undetermined. Trimming cost V 6 bases and J 4 bases; bases outside gene matches: 4. This CDR3 is built from 15 residues. Germline CDR1 is ENHRY and CDR2 is SYGVKD. Regarding the study as a whole: The Asian-associated ancestry cluster reportedly had fewer N-insertions than the approximately 690-donor mean in a later analysis.

PCR involved 60 Vbeta and 13 Jbeta primers. Measured with immunoSEQ multiplex PCR; TCRdb has only the in-frame clones, and not every one. The data show tens of thousands of clones, around 80% seen once. The sequenced material came from PBMCs. The chain uses TRBV10-3 and TRBJ1-3; 12 bases are a match to TRBD1. The receptor was isolated from a male donor in good health and CMV-seropositive. The CDR3 reads CAIRGTGGDGNTIYF. The CDR3 DNA reads as TGTGCCATCAGGGGGACAGGGGGCGACGGAAACACCATATATTTT.